This T cell receptor beta chain stems from a study of T cell responses to AZD1222 COVID-19 vaccine. The V gene's germline CDR1 is MDHEN and CDR2 SYDVKM. Trimming removed 6 bases from V and 2 bases from J; junction bases left unmatched: 6. The CDR3 extends over 14 amino acids. Remarks on this clone: Its specificity is not known.

Broader study findings: There were mostly white British donors and more females than males, and clonal diversity was possibly underestimated.

Data came from immunoSEQ multiplex PCR; TCRdb stores just in-frame clones and leaves some out. The data show about 110,000 clones, about nine tenths seen once. Second-dose intervals of approximately 4 or approximately 12 weeks were pooled. V and J are TRBV28 and TRBJ1-2; 7 bases align to TRBD1. The specimen comprised peripheral blood, sampled 28 days after the second AZD1222 dose. This clonotype was obtained from an adult who received the AZD1222 COVID-19 vaccine. The CDR3 nucleotides read TGTGCCAGCAGGATCACAGGGGAGAACTATGGCTACACCTTC. Its protein is CASRITGENYGYTF.